The sequence of this T cell receptor (beta chain) was determined in a study of T cells in Graves' hyperthyroidism and ophthalmopathy. V lost 1 base and J lost 4, with 8 bases in between. Germline CDR1 reads SGHVS; CDR2 reads FQNEAQ. This CDR3 region has 13 residues. This clonotype was seen repeatedly, ten times or more. Diagnosis rested on symptoms, serum thyroxine and TRAb, thyroid ultrasound, and orbital computed tomography. The CDR3 regions of TCR beta were amplified from RNA transcripts. The HTBI primer set was used in a first-round RT-PCR of the TCR CDR3. TCRdb itself ran the multiplex PCR reads through MiXCR, one entry per CDR3 protein. The data show 500,000 to 650,000 distinct CDR3 sequences, about 20% seen once.

Sequenced input: blood. V is TRBV7-8 and J is TRBJ2-7; the D is unclear. The sequence was obtained from a man aged 35 to 55 with Graves' ophthalmopathy. The CDR3 coding sequence is TGTGCCAGCAGCTTAGTGGCAGAGTACGAGCAGTACTTC. Amino acids: CASSLVAEYEQYF.